Presented here are 15 T cell receptor beta chains from one specimen sequenced in a study of blood T cell repertoires in COVID-19. TCRdb's copy holds only in-frame clones and misses some; the assay was immunoSEQ multiplex PCR. The profile shows about 320,000 clones, around 86% of them singletons. Specimen: PBMCs or T cells enriched from blood (not recorded which). The receptors were sampled from a woman in her late teens or twenties who had recovered from COVID-19.

With respect to this clone: The junction departs from the called germline gene at one end, perhaps through a read error. The gene calls are TRBV28 and TRBJ1-5; D gene uncertain. The CDR3 is made up of 12 amino acids. Germline V gives CDR1 MDHEN, CDR2 SYDVKM. The CDR3 reads CASSLGWQSAAF. CDR3 nucleotides: TGTGCCAGCAGCTTAGGGTGGCAGAGCGCAGCTTTT. The whole variable domain, remainder taken from reference TRBV28 and TRBJ1-5, is DVKVTQSSRYLVKRTGEKVFLECVQDMDHENMFWYRQDPGLGLRLIYFSYDVKMKEKGDIPEGYSVSREKKERFSLILESASTNQTSMYLCASSLGWQSAAFGDGTRLSIL.

This sequence joins TRBV19 and TRBJ2-7; a weak D match, TRBD2 (5 bases). The V gene's germline CDR1 is LNHDA and CDR2 SQIVND (reference sequence). V gave up 1 base and J gave up 2 bases, with 9 bases separating them. The CDR3 loop spans 14 amino acids. The CDR3 is CASSIGTGTYEQYF. In nucleotides, the CDR3 is TGTGCCAGTAGTATAGGGACGGGGACCTACGAGCAGTACTTC.

This clone has a single count. Other DNA sequences from this sample encode an identical CDR3 as well. The chain carries TRBV5-1 and TRBJ1-5, with TRBD1 as a possible D gene (5 bases). The CDR3 consists of 14 residues. Germline CDR1 is SGHRS and CDR2 is YFSETQ. Trimming stripped 2 bases from V and 1 base from J, with 7 bases between. The CDR3 DNA is TGCGCCAGCAGCTTAGGACAAAGCAATCAGCCCCAGCATTTT. It encodes CASSLGQSNQPQHF. Variable domain in full (rest from reference TRBV5-1 and TRBJ1-5): KAGVTQTPRYLIKTRGQQVTLSCSPISGHRSVSWYQQTPGQGLQFLFEYFSETQRNKGNFPGRFSGRQFSNSRSEMNVSTLELGDSALYLCASSLGQSNQPQHFGDGTRLSIL.

The rearrangement joins TRBV11-1 to TRBJ2-5, with 8 bases aligning to TRBD1. Germline trimming cut 1 base from V and 5 bases from J; bases unmatched to any gene: 6. Germline CDR1 is SGHAT and CDR2 is FQDESV (reference sequence). This CDR3 comprises 15 residues. The CDR3 spells CASSLVGQGGETQYF. The CDR3 region has the DNA TGTGCCAGCAGCTTAGTAGGACAGGGAGGCGAGACCCAGTACTTC.

V and J are TRBV19 and TRBJ1-6, with TRBD1 matching over 7 bases. The germline gives CDR1 LNHDA, CDR2 SQIVND (reference sequence). The CDR3 length is 16 residues. V trimming: 4 bases; J trimming: 7 bases; junction bases outside the gene matches: 10. This CDR3 is CASSTPGDSMNSPLHF. The CDR3 nucleotides read TGTGCCAGTAGTACGCCAGGGGACAGTATGAATTCACCCCTCCACTTT.

The chain joins TRBV4-2 to TRBJ2-3, with 9 bases identical to TRBD2. This CDR3 comprises 14 residues. Germline assignment: CDR1 LGHNA and CDR2 YNFKEQ. Unmatched junction bases numbered 1, after V lost 1 base and J lost 5 bases. The CDR3 region is CASSQVRGGDTQYF. The CDR3 DNA reads as TGTGCCAGCAGCCAAGTGCGGGGGGGAGATACGCAGTATTTT.

V usage is TRBV2 and J usage is TRBJ1-2; the match to TRBD1 covers 7 bases. Trimming cost V 2 bases and J 2 bases; bases outside gene matches: 5. There are 15 residues in the CDR3. CDR1 and CDR2 from the germline V gene are SNHLY and FYNNEI. CDR3 protein: CASSESRGQNYGYTF. The CDR3 DNA reads as TGTGCCAGCAGTGAAAGTAGGGGGCAGAACTATGGCTACACCTTC. The variable domain in full, completed from reference TRBV2 and TRBJ1-2, reads EPEVTQTPSHQVTQMGQEVILRCVPISNHLYFYWYRQILGQKVEFLVSFYNNEISEKSEIFDDQFSVERPDGSNFTLKIRSTKLEDSAMYFCASSESRGQNYGYTFGSGTRLTVV.

This clone was seen a single time. The chain joins TRBV3-1 (or the pseudogene TRBV3-2) to TRBJ2-1, with 10 bases aligning to TRBD2. V lost 0 bases and J lost 4; bases outside the gene matches: 15. Germline CDR1 and CDR2: LGHDT and YNNKEL (reference sequence). The CDR3 contains 20 residues. The CDR3 nucleotides read TGTGCCAGCAGCCAAGATCAGTCTAGCGGGGGAGCGATGGGATACAATGAGCAGTTCTTC. Residues: CASSQDQSSGGAMGYNEQFF.

The V gene is TRBV30, the J gene TRBJ1-1; D not resolved. Trimming removed 3 bases from V and 4 bases from J, with 15 bases in between. CDR1 is GTSNPN and CDR2 is SVGIG in the germline V gene (reference sequence). The CDR3 spans 14 residues. The CDR3, as DNA: TGTGCCTGGAGGGCCGATCCGTGGAGCACTGAAGCTTTCTTT. As protein: CAWRADPWSTEAFF.

The chain carries TRBV10-3 and TRBJ1-1; D is uncertain. The CDR3 runs to 14 residues. Germline V gene sequence: CDR1 ENHRY, CDR2 SYGVKD. Trimming removed 3 bases from V and 4 bases from J, with 12 bases in between. The CDR3 here is CAISEYAAATEAFF. The CDR3 DNA sequence: TGTGCCATCAGTGAATATGCGGCTGCCACTGAAGCTTTCTTT.

A note on this clone: Other DNA variants within this sample encode the same CDR3. V gene TRBV7-9 combines with J gene TRBJ1-3, with TRBD1 as a possible D gene (6 bases). The ends were cut back, 5 bases at V and 0 bases at J, with 8 bases in the middle. Germline-derived CDR1 and CDR2 are SEHNR and FQNEAQ (reference sequence). This CDR3 region has 14 residues. The CDR3 loop reads CASSLDSSGNTIYF. CDR3 nucleotides: TGTGCCAGCAGCCTGGACAGCTCTGGAAACACCATATATTTT.

The chain links TRBV10-3 to TRBJ1-2, with D hard to call. Germline loops: CDR1 ENHRY, CDR2 SYGVKD. V lost 6 bases and J 2 bases, leaving 13 bases between the germline ends. CDR3 size: 14 residues. The CDR3 coding sequence is TGTGCCATCAGCATTGAAAACTCCAACTATGGCTACACCTTC. Translation gives CAISIENSNYGYTF.

This clone was detected once. CDR3 sequence reads: CASSLDYYGYTF. CDR3 coding DNA: TGTGCCAGCAGCTTGGACTACTATGGCTACACCTTC. The chain employs TRBV7-9 and TRBJ1-2; D remains unclear. The length of the CDR3 is 12 residues. V was cut by 3 bases and J by 3 bases, with 5 bases left in between. Germline V lookup: CDR1 SEHNR, CDR2 FQNEAQ (reference sequence).

The chain links TRBV14 to TRBJ2-2; the match to TRBD2 covers 10 bases. This CDR3 has 16 residues. Germline V gives CDR1 SGHDN, CDR2 FVKESK. With V trimmed by 1 base and J by 3 bases, 2 bases remained unmatched. The CDR3 loop reads CASSQGLAGDTGELFF. CDR3 DNA sequence: TGTGCCAGCAGCCAAGGGCTAGCGGGGGACACCGGGGAGCTGTTTTTT. Looking up the rest from reference TRBV14 and TRBJ2-2 gives the full variable domain: EAGVTQFPSHSVIEKGQTVTLRCDPISGHDNLYWYRRVMGKEIKFLLHFVKESKQDESGMPNNRFLAERTGGTYSTLKVQPAELEDSGVYFCASSQGLAGDTGELFFGEGSRLTVL.

The V and J genes are TRBV12-3 or TRBV12-4 and TRBJ1-1; D uncertain. There are 13 residues in the CDR3. V was clipped by 3 bases and J by 0 bases, with 5 bases between them. The CDR3 bases are TGTGCCAGCAGTTTGGCAATGAACACTGAAGCTTTCTTT. It is translated as CASSLAMNTEAFF.